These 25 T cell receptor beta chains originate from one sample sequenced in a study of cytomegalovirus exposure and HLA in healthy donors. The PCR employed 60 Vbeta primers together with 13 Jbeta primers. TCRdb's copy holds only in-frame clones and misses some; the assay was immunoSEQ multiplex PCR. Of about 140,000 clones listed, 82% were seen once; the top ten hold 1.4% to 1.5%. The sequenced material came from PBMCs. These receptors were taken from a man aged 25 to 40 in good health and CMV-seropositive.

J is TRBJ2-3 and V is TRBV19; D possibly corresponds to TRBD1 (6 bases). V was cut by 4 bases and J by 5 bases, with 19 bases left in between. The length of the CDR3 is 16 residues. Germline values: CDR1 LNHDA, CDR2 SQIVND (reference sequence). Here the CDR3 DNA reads TGTGCCAGTAGTAGCTCCCTAACAGGGCTGGAAGATACGCAGTATTTT. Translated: CASSSSLTGLEDTQYF.

CDR3 residues: CASSFSDRNSPLHF. The CDR3 DNA reads as TGTGCCAGCAGCTTTTCGGACAGAAATTCACCCCTCCACTTT. The chain is built from TRBV7-2 and TRBJ1-6, with D perhaps TRBD1 (6 bases). Germline values: CDR1 SGHTA, CDR2 FQGNSA. The CDR3 sequence is 14 residues long. Trimming took off 3 bases at V and 7 bases at J, with 10 bases between the two ends. The full variable domain, rest sourced from reference TRBV7-2 and TRBJ1-6, is GAGVSQSPSNKVTEKGKDVELRCDPISGHTALYWYRQSLGQGLEFLIYFQGNSAPDKSGLPSDRFSAERTGGSVSTLTIQRTQQEDSAVYLCASSFSDRNSPLHFGNGTRLTVT.

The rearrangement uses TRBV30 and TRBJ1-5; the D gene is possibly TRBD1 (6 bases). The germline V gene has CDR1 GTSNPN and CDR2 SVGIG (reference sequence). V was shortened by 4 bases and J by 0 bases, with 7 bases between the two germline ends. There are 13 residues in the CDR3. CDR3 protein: CAWNRDSNQPQHF. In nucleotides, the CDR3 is TGTGCCTGGAACAGGGATAGCAATCAGCCCCAGCATTTT.

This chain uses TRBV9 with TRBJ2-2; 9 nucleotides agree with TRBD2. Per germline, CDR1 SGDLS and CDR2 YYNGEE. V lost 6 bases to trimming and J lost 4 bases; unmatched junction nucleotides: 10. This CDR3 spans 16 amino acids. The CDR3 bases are TGTGCCAGCACCAGTAGCGGGAGTACTGTCACCGGGGAGCTGTTTTTT. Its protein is CASTSSGSTVTGELFF.

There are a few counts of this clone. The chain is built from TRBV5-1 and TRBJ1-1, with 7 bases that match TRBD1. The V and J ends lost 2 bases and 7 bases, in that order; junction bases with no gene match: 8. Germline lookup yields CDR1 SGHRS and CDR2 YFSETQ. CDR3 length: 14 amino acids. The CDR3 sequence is CASSLGTANFEAFF. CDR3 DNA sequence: TGCGCCAGCAGCTTAGGGACAGCTAATTTTGAAGCTTTCTTT.

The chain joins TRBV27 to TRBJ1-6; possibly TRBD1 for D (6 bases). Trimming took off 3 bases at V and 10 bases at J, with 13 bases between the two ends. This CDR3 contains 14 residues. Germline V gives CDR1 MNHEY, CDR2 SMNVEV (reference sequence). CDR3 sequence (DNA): TGTGCCAGCAGTTTGCTGGGGGCAGGGTCACCCCTCCACTTT. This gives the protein CASSLLGAGSPLHF.

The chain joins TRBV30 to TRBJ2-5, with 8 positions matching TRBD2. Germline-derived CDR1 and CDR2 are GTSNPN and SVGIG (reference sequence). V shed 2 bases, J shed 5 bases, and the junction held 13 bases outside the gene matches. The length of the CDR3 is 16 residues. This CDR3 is CAWSRLAGSSGETQYF. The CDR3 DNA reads TGTGCCTGGAGTAGGTTAGCGGGATCTTCGGGGGAGACCCAGTACTTC.

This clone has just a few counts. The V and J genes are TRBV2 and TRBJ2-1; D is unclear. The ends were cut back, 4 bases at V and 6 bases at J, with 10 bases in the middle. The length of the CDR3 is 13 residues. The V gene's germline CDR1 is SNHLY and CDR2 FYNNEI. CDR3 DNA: TGTGCCAGCAGTGGACCGACTGCCAATGAGCAGTTCTTC. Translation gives CASSGPTANEQFF.

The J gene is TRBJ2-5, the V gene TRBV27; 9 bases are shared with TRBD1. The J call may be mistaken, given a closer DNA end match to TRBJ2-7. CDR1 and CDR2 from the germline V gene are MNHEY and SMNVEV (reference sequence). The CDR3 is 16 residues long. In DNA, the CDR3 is TGTGCCAGCAGTTCAAGTTCGACAGGGGGATTCTACGAGCAGTACTTC. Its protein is CASSSSSTGGFYEQYF.

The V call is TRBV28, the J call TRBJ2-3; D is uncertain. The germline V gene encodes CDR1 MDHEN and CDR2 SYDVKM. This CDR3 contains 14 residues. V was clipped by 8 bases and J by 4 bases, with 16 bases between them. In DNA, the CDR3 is TGTGCCAGCTGTCGACCAGGTCGTCCAGATACGCAGTATTTT. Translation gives CASCRPGRPDTQYF.

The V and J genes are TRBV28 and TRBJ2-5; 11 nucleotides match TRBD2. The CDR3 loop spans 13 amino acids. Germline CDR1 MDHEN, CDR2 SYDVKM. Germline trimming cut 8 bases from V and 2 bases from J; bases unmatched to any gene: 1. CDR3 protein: CASGTSGQETQYF. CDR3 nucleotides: TGTGCCAGCGGGACTAGCGGACAAGAGACCCAGTACTTC.

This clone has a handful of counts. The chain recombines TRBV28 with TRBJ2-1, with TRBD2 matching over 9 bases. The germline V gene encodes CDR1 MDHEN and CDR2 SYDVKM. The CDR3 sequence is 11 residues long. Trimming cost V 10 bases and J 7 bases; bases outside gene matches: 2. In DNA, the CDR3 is TGTGCCACGCGGGAGGGGAATGAGCAGTTCTTC. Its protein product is CATREGNEQFF.

The CDR3 DNA follows: TGCGCCAGCAGCTTGGGACTGGAGAACACCGGGGAGCTGTTTTTT. Translated, it gives CASSLGLENTGELFF. The rearrangement links TRBV5-1 to TRBJ2-2; D is unresolved. This CDR3 has 15 amino acids. V was trimmed by 0 bases and J by 1 base, leaving 7 bases between them. Germline lookup yields CDR1 SGHRS and CDR2 YFSETQ.

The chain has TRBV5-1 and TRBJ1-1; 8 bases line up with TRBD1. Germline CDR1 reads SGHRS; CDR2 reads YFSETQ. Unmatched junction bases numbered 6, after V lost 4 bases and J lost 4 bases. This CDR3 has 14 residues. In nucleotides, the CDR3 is TGCGCCAGCAGCGCGGACAGGGAGGGCACTGAAGCTTTCTTT. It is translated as CASSADREGTEAFF.

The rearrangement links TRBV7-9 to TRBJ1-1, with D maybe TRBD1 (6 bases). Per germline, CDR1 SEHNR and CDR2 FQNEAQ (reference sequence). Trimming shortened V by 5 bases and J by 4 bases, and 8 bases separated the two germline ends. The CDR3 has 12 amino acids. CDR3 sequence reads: CASSRQVTEAFF. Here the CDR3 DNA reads TGTGCCAGCAGCCGACAGGTCACTGAAGCTTTCTTT.

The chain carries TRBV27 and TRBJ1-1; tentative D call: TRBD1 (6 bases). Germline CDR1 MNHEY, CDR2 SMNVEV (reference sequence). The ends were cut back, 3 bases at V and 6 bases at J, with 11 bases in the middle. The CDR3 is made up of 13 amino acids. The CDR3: CASSLAQGPEAFF. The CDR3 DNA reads TGTGCCAGCAGTTTGGCCCAGGGGCCTGAAGCTTTCTTT.

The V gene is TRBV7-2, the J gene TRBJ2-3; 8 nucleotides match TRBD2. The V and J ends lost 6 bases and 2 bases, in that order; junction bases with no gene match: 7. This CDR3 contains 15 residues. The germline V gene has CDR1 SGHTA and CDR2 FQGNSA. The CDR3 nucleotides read TGTGCCAGCAGGCCCACTAGCGGATACACAGATACGCAGTATTTT. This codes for CASRPTSGYTDTQYF.

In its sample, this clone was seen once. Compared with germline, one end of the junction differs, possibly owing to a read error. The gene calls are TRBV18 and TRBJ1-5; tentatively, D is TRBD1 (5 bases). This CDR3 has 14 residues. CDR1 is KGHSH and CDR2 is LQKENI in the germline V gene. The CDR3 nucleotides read TGTGCCAGCCCACCAGGGCAGGGCGGCCAGCCCCAGCATTTT. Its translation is CASPPGQGGQPQHF.

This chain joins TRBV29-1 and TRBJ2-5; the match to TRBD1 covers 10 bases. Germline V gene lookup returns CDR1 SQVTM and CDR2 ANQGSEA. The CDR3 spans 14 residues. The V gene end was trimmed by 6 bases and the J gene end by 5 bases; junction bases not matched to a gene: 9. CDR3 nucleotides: TGCAGCGTGGGGGCGACAGGGGGCCGGGAGACCCAGTACTTC. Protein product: CSVGATGGRETQYF.

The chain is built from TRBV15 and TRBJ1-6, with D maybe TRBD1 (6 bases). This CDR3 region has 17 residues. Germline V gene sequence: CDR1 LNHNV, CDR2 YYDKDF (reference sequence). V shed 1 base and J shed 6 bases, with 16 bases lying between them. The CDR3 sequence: CATSRVRGRGVNSPLHF. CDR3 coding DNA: TGTGCCACCAGCAGAGTCCGGGGCAGGGGCGTTAATTCACCCCTCCACTTT. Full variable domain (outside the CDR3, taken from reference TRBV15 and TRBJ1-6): DAMVIQNPRYQVTQFGKPVTLSCSQTLNHNVMYWYQQKSSQAPKLLFHYYDKDFNNEADTPDNFQSRRPNTSFCFLDIRSPGLGDTAMYLCATSRVRGRGVNSPLHFGNGTRLTVT.

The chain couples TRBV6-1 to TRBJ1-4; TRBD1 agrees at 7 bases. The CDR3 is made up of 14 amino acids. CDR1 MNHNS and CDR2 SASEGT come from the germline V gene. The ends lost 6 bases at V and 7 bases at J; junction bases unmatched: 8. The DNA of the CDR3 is TGTGCCAGCAGACCGGGACAGCTTGTTGAAAAACTGTTTTTT. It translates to CASRPGQLVEKLFF.

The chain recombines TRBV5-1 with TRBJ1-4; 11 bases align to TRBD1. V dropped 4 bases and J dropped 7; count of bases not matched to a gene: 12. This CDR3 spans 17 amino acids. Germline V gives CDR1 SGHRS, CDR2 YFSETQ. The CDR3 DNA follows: TGCGCCAGCAGCGAAGGACAGGGGGCGGATTTGGGTGAAAAACTGTTTTTT. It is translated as CASSEGQGADLGEKLFF. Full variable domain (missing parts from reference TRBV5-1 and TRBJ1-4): KAGVTQTPRYLIKTRGQQVTLSCSPISGHRSVSWYQQTPGQGLQFLFEYFSETQRNKGNFPGRFSGRQFSNSRSEMNVSTLELGDSALYLCASSEGQGADLGEKLFFGSGTQLSVL.

The CDR3 bases are TGTGCCACGAGGGGTCTAGCGGAGGGCTCCTACAATGAGCAGTTCTTC. This translates into CATRGLAEGSYNEQFF. This chain joins TRBV10-3 and TRBJ2-1, with 7 bases matching TRBD2. The CDR3 is 16 residues long. The V and J ends lost 10 bases and 0 bases, in that order; junction bases with no gene match: 12. Per the germline V gene, CDR1 is ENHRY and CDR2 is SYGVKD.

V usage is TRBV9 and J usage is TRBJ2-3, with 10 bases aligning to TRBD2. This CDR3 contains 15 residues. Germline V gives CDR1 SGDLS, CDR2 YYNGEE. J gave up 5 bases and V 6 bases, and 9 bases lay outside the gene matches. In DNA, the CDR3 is TGTGCCAGCAACACTCCTCTAGCGGGAGAAGATACGCAGTATTTT. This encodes CASNTPLAGEDTQYF.

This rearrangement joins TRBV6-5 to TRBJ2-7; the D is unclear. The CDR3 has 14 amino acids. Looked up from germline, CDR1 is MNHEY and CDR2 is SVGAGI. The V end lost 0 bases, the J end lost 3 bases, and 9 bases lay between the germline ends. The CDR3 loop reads CASSYSNINYEQYF. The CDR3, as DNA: TGTGCCAGCAGTTACTCCAACATAAACTACGAGCAGTACTTC.